Sequencing of this TCR beta chain was carried out in a study of Ad26.COV2.S vaccination and SARS-CoV-2 variants. Across the study: Into the muscle, Ad26.COV2.S was dosed once or twice, 56 days apart. Study-level findings and limits: For non-spike TCRs, breadth in vaccine recipients resembled that in placebo recipients. Vaccine recipients surpassed placebo recipients in spike-specific TCR breadth.

This sample's treatment: roughly 20 received Ad26.COV2.S at low or high dose, single or two shots; several received placebo; per-sample allocation not given. The investigators took samples on day 63 after the first vaccine or placebo injection. Comments on this clone: The target antigen is unknown.

The protocol was immunoSEQ multiplex PCR, while the TCRdb copy is restricted to in-frame clones and leaves out a portion. The data contain about 680,000 clones, roughly nine tenths of them singletons. The CDR3 spans 16 residues. The junction had 2 bases not matched to a gene; V was cut back by 0 bases and J by 6 bases. Germline CDR1 LGHNA, CDR2 YSLEER. The source material was peripheral blood, sampled in a trial of Ad26.COV2.S vaccine versus placebo. The TCR was taken from a person aged 18 to 59 who received the Ad26.COV2.S COVID-19 vaccine or a placebo. The chain joins TRBV4-3 to TRBJ2-3; TRBD2 matches 14 bases. CDR3 region: CASSQETSGGADTQYF. CDR3 nucleotides: TGCGCCAGCAGCCAAGAGACTAGCGGGGGGGCCGATACGCAGTATTTT.